Sequencing of this TCR beta chain was carried out in a study of blood T cell repertoires in COVID-19. Whole-study context: COVID-19 samples, acute and convalescent, were from the United States, Italy and Spain. PBMCs, B-cell-depleted T cells, or T cells provided the cDNA or gDNA that made up the material.

Under the authors' procedure: By means of reference gene primer amplification, nucleated cell counts were estimated. Sequencing was performed with immunoSEQ multiplex PCR; in TCRdb, only in-frame clones are kept and a portion is missing. That table gives V, J and clone size, and the DNA gave D and trimming. The sample carries about 400,000 clones, more than 80% recorded once. The trim removed 5 bases at V and 5 bases at J, leaving 9 bases unmatched. The CDR3 runs to 15 residues. The germline V gene has CDR1 SGHAT and CDR2 FQNNGV. This clonotype was sampled from a man in his forties with acute or convalescent COVID-19. The sequencing input was peripheral blood. This chain joins TRBV11-2 and TRBJ2-5; 9 bases map to TRBD2. The DNA for the CDR3 is TGTGCCAGCAGCGACTTAGCGGGGGTGGAGGAGACCCAGTACTTC. Translation: CASSDLAGVEETQYF.